This TCR beta chain was sequenced during a study of blood T cells in healthy people across ages. Sample-barcoded 5' priming and a J-beta primer mix drove a second PCR of 7 to 11 cycles. A single record per CDR3 protein comes from TCRdb applying MiXCR to the 5' RACE reads. The sample lists 380,000 or so distinct CDR3 sequences, about 55% occurring once. Trimming removed 5 bases from V and 7 bases from J, with 14 bases in between. The CDR3 is made up of 13 amino acids. This clonotype was obtained from a man in his sixties in good health. The sequenced sample consisted of blood. The rearrangement joins TRBV12-3 or TRBV12-4 to TRBJ1-2, with unresolved D. In DNA form, the CDR3 reads TGTGCCAGCAGTCCTCTGACGTCGGGTGGCTACACCTTC. Residues: CASSPLTSGGYTF.